This TCR beta chain was documented in a study of blood T cell repertoires in COVID-19. Study as a whole: Nucleic acid was either cDNA or gDNA, and it came from T cells, B-cell-depleted T cells, or PBMCs.

The data were produced by immunoSEQ multiplex PCR, yet TCRdb's version contains in-frame clones alone and is incomplete. The sample includes about 120,000 clones, around four fifths of them seen just once. This sequence originates from a man aged 65 to 85 with active or convalescent COVID-19. Sequenced material: peripheral blood.

The CDR3 sequence: CASSLGRAEEAFF. The CDR3 DNA reads TGTGCCAGCAGCTTGGGGAGGGCCGAAGAAGCTTTCTTT. The chain carries TRBV7-2 and TRBJ1-1; D uncertain. Germline V CDR1 and CDR2: SGHTA, FQGNSA. V was clipped by 3 bases and J by 8 bases, with 13 bases between them. This CDR3 has 13 amino acids.